This T cell receptor (beta chain) was observed in a study of T cells in Graves' hyperthyroidism and ophthalmopathy. The TCR beta CDR3 regions underwent amplification using RNA transcripts as the source. The HTBI primer set was used in a first-round RT-PCR of the TCR CDR3. TCRdb used MiXCR to reprocess the multiplex PCR reads, holding one entry per CDR3 protein. The sample lists a few hundred thousand distinct CDR3 sequences; roughly an eighth were seen once. About this clonotype itself: Its antigen is unknown.

In making diagnoses, clinical symptoms, serum thyroxine and TRAb, thyroid ultrasound and orbital computed tomography were all used. Study-level findings and limits: Peripheral blood also featured most of the thyroid clonotypes expanded above 0.001.

The clonotype originates from a woman aged 18-30 years with Graves' hyperthyroidism. The sequenced sample consisted of blood.

As DNA, the CDR3 is TGTGCCACCAGTGGACAGGGGGCAGAGACCCAGTACTTC. It specifies CATSGQGAETQYF. The J gene is TRBJ2-5, the V gene TRBV24-1, with 10 bases aligning to TRBD1. Germline CDR1 is KGHDR and CDR2 is SFDVKD. J lost 4 bases, V lost 5 bases, and 0 bases had no gene match. This CDR3 has 13 amino acids.